This T cell receptor (beta chain) was captured by sequencing in a study of blood T cell repertoires in COVID-19. Study context: From T cells, B-cell-depleted T cells, or PBMCs came the material, which was cDNA or gDNA.

As originally analysed: Amplifying reference gene primers gave estimates of nucleated cell counts. Some clones are missing from TCRdb's copy, which holds only in-frame ones; the method was immunoSEQ multiplex PCR. V and J calls and clone size are those listed in that table; D and trimming were worked out from the DNA. Among some 220,000 clones, around 80% were seen once, and the ten largest hold 9.7%. There are 17 residues in the CDR3. The rearrangement uses TRBV21-1 and TRBJ2-7; TRBD1 was called by the table and not checked on the DNA. TRBV21-1 is tagged as a pseudogene. The receptor was derived from a man aged 50 or older with active or convalescent COVID-19. The sample consisted of peripheral blood. The CDR3 sequence is CASSKSTRWTGVYEQYF. The CDR3 DNA follows: TGTGCCAGCAGCAAAAGTACGCGGTGGACAGGGGTCTACGAGCAGTACTTC.